What follows are 2 T cell receptor beta chains derived from one specimen sequenced in a study of cytomegalovirus exposure and HLA in healthy donors. The PCR ran on 60 Vbeta and 13 Jbeta primers. Sequencing used immunoSEQ multiplex PCR; TCRdb keeps in-frame clones, though not all of them. The sample carries around 96,000 clones, under 65% recorded once. Sample: PBMCs. Every receptor here comes from a man aged 55 to 70 in good health and CMV-seronegative.

The chain's CDR3 is CASSLIQGAGSYEQYF. The CDR3, as DNA: TGTGCCAGCAGCTTAATCCAGGGGGCTGGGTCGTACGAGCAGTACTTC. The chain carries TRBV7-9 and TRBJ2-7, with TRBD1 identical over 8 bases. In germline, CDR1 is SEHNR, CDR2 FQNEAQ (reference sequence). The CDR3 extends over 16 amino acids. The ends lost 2 bases at V and 4 bases at J; junction bases unmatched: 10.

This clone was seen a few times. This chain links TRBV25-1 with TRBJ2-5, with 8 nucleotides matching TRBD2. The CDR3 sequence is 15 residues long. CDR1 is MGHDK and CDR2 is SYGVNS in the germline V gene. Unmatched junction bases numbered 7, after V lost 4 bases and J lost 3 bases. CDR3 amino acids: CASSGRREEKETQYF. DNA of the CDR3: TGTGCCAGCAGTGGAAGGCGGGAGGAGAAAGAGACCCAGTACTTC.